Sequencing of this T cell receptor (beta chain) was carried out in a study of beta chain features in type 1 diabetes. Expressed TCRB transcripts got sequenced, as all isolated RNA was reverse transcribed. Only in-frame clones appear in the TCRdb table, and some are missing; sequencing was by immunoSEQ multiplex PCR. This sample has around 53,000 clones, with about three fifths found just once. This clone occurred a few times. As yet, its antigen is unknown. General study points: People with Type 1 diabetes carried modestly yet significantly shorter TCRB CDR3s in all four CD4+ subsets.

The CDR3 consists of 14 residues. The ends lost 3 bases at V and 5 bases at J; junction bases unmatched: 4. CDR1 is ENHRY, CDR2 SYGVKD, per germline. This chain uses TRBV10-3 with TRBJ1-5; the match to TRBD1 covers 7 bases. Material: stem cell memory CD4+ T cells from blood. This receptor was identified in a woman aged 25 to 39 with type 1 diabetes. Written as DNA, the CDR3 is TGTGCCATCAGTGACTACGGGACAGATCAGCCCCAGCATTTT. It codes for CAISDYGTDQPQHF.